This TCR beta chain appears in the sequencing data of a study of metastatic and nonmetastatic thyroid tumors. Study context: The authors compared repertoires across blood and tumor or nodule tissue from malignant and benign thyroid patients.

Patients were all untreated before their thyroid surgery. Original data processing: Researchers built a distant-metastasis classifier for papillary thyroid cancer that drew on CDR3 differences across clinicopathological groups. With MiXCR, TCRdb reprocessed the PCR reads. Clone size and V and J calls follow TCRdb, not the original study. The sample lists roughly 48,000 clones, approximately 24% occurring once. This clone has just a few counts. No antigen is known for it. An end of the junction does not agree with germline; a read error may underlie this. Notes on the study in general: A significant increase in TCR beta diversity was reportedly seen in malignant thyroid tumors relative to benign nodules, in blood and tumor.

There are 15 residues in the CDR3. Germline CDR1 MDHEN, CDR2 SYDVKM. The sequencing sample was made of blood. The chain employs TRBV28 and TRBJ1-5; no reliable D call. The sequence was collected from a male donor with papillary thyroid cancer or a benign thyroid nodule (not recorded which). Some clones in this sample may be carry-over from other donors' samples. The CDR3 DNA is TGTGCCAGCAGGAGGGCCATTTCAGGCAATCAGCCCCGGCATTTT. Its protein product is CASRRAISGNQPRHF.